This note documents a single T cell receptor (beta chain) sequence. This record comes from a study of cytomegalovirus exposure and HLA in healthy donors. Use of 60 Vbeta and 13 Jbeta primers characterized the PCR. Method: immunoSEQ multiplex PCR; TCRdb's copy keeps in-frame clones and lacks some. The sample contains about 160,000 clones, around 75% of which appear only once. This CDR3 region has 15 residues. CDR1 and CDR2 (germline): LGHNA, YNFKEQ. Between the trimmed V and J ends, which lost 0 bases and 4 bases, there was a span of 12 bases. J is TRBJ1-2 and V is TRBV4-2; D possibly corresponds to TRBD1 (5 bases). The TCR was taken from a female donor in good health and CMV-seronegative. Sequenced input: PBMCs. CDR3 sequence (DNA): TGTGCCAGCAGCCAAGATAAGACAAGGGGCTATGGCTACACCTTC. Its protein is CASSQDKTRGYGYTF.